Shown below are 21 T cell receptor beta chains from a single sample sequenced in a study of CD8 T cells in Susac syndrome. Random-hexamer reverse transcription was applied to about 0.5 to 1 ug RNA. From the immunoSEQ multiplex PCR reads, TCRdb called clonotypes with MiXCR, one entry per CDR3 protein. The data contain about 210,000 distinct CDR3 sequences, 95% of them singletons. The sample was CD4+ T cells from PBMCs. These receptor sequences come from a human donor with multiple sclerosis.

This chain links TRBV20-1 with TRBJ2-7; possibly TRBD2 for D (5 bases). This CDR3 comprises 12 residues. The V gene lost 6 bases and the J gene lost 7 bases, with 16 bases spanning the gap. CDR1 and CDR2 from the germline V gene are DFQATT and SNEGSKA (reference sequence). The CDR3 here is CSAALGLGEQYF. As DNA, the CDR3 is TGCAGTGCGGCACTAGGACTGGGGGAGCAGTACTTC.

This clonotype has a single count. The chain has TRBV5-1 and TRBJ2-5; maybe TRBD2 (6 bases). Deletions cut 4 bases from V and 5 bases from J, with 12 bases between. The germline V gene encodes CDR1 SGHRS and CDR2 YFSETQ. CDR3 length equals 13 residues. The CDR3 protein is CASSPEGLETQYF. The DNA for the CDR3 is TGCGCCAGCAGCCCGGAGGGGCTTGAGACCCAGTACTTC.

The chain recombines TRBV9 with TRBJ2-3; TRBD2 aligns across 8 bases. CDR3 size: 16 residues. J lost 4 bases, V lost 4 bases, and 11 bases had no gene match. In germline, CDR1 is SGDLS, CDR2 YYNGEE. Written as DNA, the CDR3 is TGTGCCAGCAGCCAGAGGTGGACTAGCTCCCCAGATACGCAGTATTTT. This sequence encodes CASSQRWTSSPDTQYF.

The chain uses TRBV5-1 and TRBJ1-2; 9 positions agree with TRBD1. The CDR3 totals 14 residues. J gave up 7 bases and V 2 bases, and 6 bases lay outside the gene matches. Germline CDR1 SGHRS, CDR2 YFSETQ. The CDR3 loop reads CASSLGTGTGGYTF. DNA of the CDR3: TGCGCCAGCAGCTTAGGGACAGGGACAGGTGGCTACACCTTC. The whole variable domain, remainder taken from reference TRBV5-1 and TRBJ1-2, is KAGVTQTPRYLIKTRGQQVTLSCSPISGHRSVSWYQQTPGQGLQFLFEYFSETQRNKGNFPGRFSGRQFSNSRSEMNVSTLELGDSALYLCASSLGTGTGGYTFGSGTRLTVV.

The V and J genes are TRBV30 and TRBJ2-1; TRBD2 matches 8 bases. V lost 3 bases, J lost 9 bases, and 7 bases stayed unmatched. The CDR3 consists of 13 residues. Germline CDR1 GTSNPN, CDR2 SVGIG (reference sequence). Here the CDR3 reads CAWSPYSGIEQFF. In DNA form, the CDR3 reads TGTGCCTGGAGCCCATATAGCGGGATTGAGCAGTTCTTC. Based on the CDR3 plus reference TRBV30 and TRBJ2-1, the full variable domain is SQTIHQWPATLVQPVGSPLSLECTVEGTSNPNLYWYRQAAGRGLQLLFYSVGIGQISSEVPQNLSASRPQDRQFILSSKKLLLSDSGFYLCAWSPYSGIEQFFGPGTRLTVL.

The chain joins TRBV24-1 to TRBJ2-3; D could derive from TRBD1 or TRBD2 (5 bases each). Germline CDR1 KGHDR, CDR2 SFDVKD. The CDR3 has 15 amino acids. Deletions cut 2 bases from V and 6 bases from J, with 14 bases between. CDR3 protein: CATSDSKGSGDTQYF. In nucleotides, the CDR3 is TGTGCCACCAGTGATTCAAAGGGGAGCGGCGATACGCAGTATTTT.

The CDR3, as DNA: TGTGCCACTCAGTGGGGGGGAAGCACTGAAGCTTTCTTT. This encodes CATQWGGSTEAFF. The chain joins TRBV14 to TRBJ1-1, with D possibly matching TRBD1 (5 bases). This CDR3 spans 13 amino acids. With 10 bases removed from V and 4 bases from J, the gap between germline ends came to 16 bases. Germline V CDR1 and CDR2: SGHDN, FVKESK.

The genes are TRBV4-2 and TRBJ1-1; D is unresolved. CDR3 length: 12 amino acids. Trimming left V 1 base short and J 10 bases short, with 10 bases between. Germline V gene data show CDR1 as LGHNA and CDR2 as YNFKEQ. CDR3 loop: CASSQGGSPAFF. As DNA, the CDR3 is TGTGCCAGCAGCCAAGGAGGCTCGCCAGCTTTCTTT.

V gene TRBV6-5 combines with J gene TRBJ2-3, with D possibly being TRBD2 (5 bases). Germline CDR1 is MNHEY and CDR2 is SVGAGI. V lost 7 bases, J lost 9 bases, and 14 bases lay in between. The CDR3 covers 12 residues. CDR3 DNA sequence: TGTGCCAGCATTTGGGAGATCGGCACGCAGTATTTT. This sequence encodes CASIWEIGTQYF.

The chain has TRBV28 and TRBJ2-4; D uncertain. CDR1 and CDR2 from the germline V gene are MDHEN and SYDVKM. The V end was cut by 7 bases, the J end by 0 bases, with 13 bases between. This CDR3 region has 15 residues. CDR3 amino acids: CASNSGQLAKNIQYF. CDR3 DNA sequence: TGTGCCAGCAATTCCGGGCAACTAGCCAAAAACATTCAGTACTTC.

The V call is TRBV14, the J call TRBJ2-1; 13 bases map to TRBD2. The germline V gene encodes CDR1 SGHDN and CDR2 FVKESK. The CDR3 has 17 amino acids. The V gene end was trimmed by 1 base and the J gene end by 6 bases; junction bases not matched to a gene: 6. The CDR3 DNA reads as TGTGCCAGCAGCCAAGCGACTAGCGGGAGGTTTTTCAATGAGCAGTTCTTC. It yields the protein CASSQATSGRFFNEQFF.

This clonotype was found a few times. The gene calls are TRBV3-1 and TRBJ2-7; D is possibly TRBD1 or TRBD2 (5 bases each). Germline assignment: CDR1 LGHDT and CDR2 YNNKEL (reference sequence). The V end lost 4 bases, the J end lost 7 bases, and 11 bases lay between the germline ends. The CDR3 is 12 residues long. CDR3 coding DNA: TGTGCCAGCAGCCGTAGGGACGCTGAGCAGTACTTC. Its protein is CASSRRDAEQYF.

This rearrangement joins TRBV28 to TRBJ2-1; tentatively, D is TRBD1 or TRBD2 (5 bases each). Trimming pared 8 bases from V and 4 bases from J, leaving 15 bases between. In germline, CDR1 is MDHEN, CDR2 SYDVKM. The CDR3 contains 14 residues. CDR3 sequence: CASAGWGAYNEQFF. CDR3 coding DNA: TGTGCCAGCGCGGGTTGGGGCGCATACAATGAGCAGTTCTTC.

This chain links TRBV6-6 with TRBJ1-3, with 8 nucleotides matching TRBD1. V shed 5 bases, J shed 4 bases, and the junction held 7 bases outside the gene matches. Germline V gene sequence: CDR1 MNHNY, CDR2 SVGAGI (reference sequence). The CDR3 contains 15 residues. Here the CDR3 reads CASSTGTGFGNTIYF. In DNA, the CDR3 is TGTGCCAGCAGTACCGGGACAGGTTTCGGAAACACCATATATTTT.

This clonotype has a single count. The gene calls are TRBV11-1 and TRBJ2-1; 11 nucleotides match TRBD1. The CDR3 contains 17 residues. The trim removed 1 base at V and 5 bases at J, leaving 7 bases unmatched. CDR1 is SGHAT, CDR2 FQDESV, per germline (reference sequence). Here the CDR3 reads CASSLGRTGGFNNEQFF. The CDR3 DNA reads TGTGCCAGCAGCTTAGGGAGGACAGGGGGCTTCAACAATGAGCAGTTCTTC.

The rearrangement links TRBV19 to TRBJ2-1, with a possible D match to TRBD1 (5 bases). The CDR3 runs 17 residues. V was clipped by 3 bases and J by 1 base, with 16 bases between them. Germline V CDR1 and CDR2: LNHDA, SQIVND (reference sequence). The CDR3 region has the DNA TGTGCCAGTAGTATCAGGGCAGGACCTACATCCTACAATGAGCAGTTCTTC. Translation: CASSIRAGPTSYNEQFF. Complete variable domain (other parts from reference TRBV19 and TRBJ2-1): DGGITQSPKYLFRKEGQNVTLSCEQNLNHDAMYWYRQDPGQGLRLIYYSQIVNDFQKGDIAEGYSVSREKKESFPLTVTSAQKNPTAFYLCASSIRAGPTSYNEQFFGPGTRLTVL.

The rearrangement joins TRBV2 to TRBJ2-3; 8 nucleotides agree with TRBD2. Germline CDR1 SNHLY, CDR2 FYNNEI. V was clipped by 4 bases and J by 4 bases; unmatched bases: 7. CDR3 length: 15 residues. The CDR3 region has the DNA TGTGCCAGCAGTGGGACTAGCTCCCGCGCAGATACGCAGTATTTT. This translates into CASSGTSSRADTQYF.

In this sample, this clonotype turned up a few times. The chain combines TRBV3-1 with TRBJ2-5; D is undetermined. This CDR3 comprises 11 residues. CDR1 is LGHDT, CDR2 YNNKEL, per germline (reference sequence). Deletions cut 3 bases from V and 3 bases from J, with 2 bases between. CDR3 sequence: CASSQKETQYF. The CDR3 DNA follows: TGTGCCAGCAGCCAGAAAGAGACCCAGTACTTC.

The chain joins TRBV7-9 to TRBJ2-5; 10 bases align to TRBD2. CDR3 length: 17 amino acids. V shed 0 bases, J shed 2 bases, and the junction held 6 bases outside the gene matches. Germline-derived CDR1 and CDR2 are SEHNR and FQNEAQ (reference sequence). The CDR3 region has the DNA TGTGCCAGCAGCTTAGCGCAGAGCGGGAGGGCGCAAGAGACCCAGTACTTC. Translation: CASSLAQSGRAQETQYF. The full variable domain, its missing parts supplied by reference TRBV7-9 and TRBJ2-5, is DTGVSQNPRHKITKRGQNVTFRCDPISEHNRLYWYRQTLGQGPEFLTYFQNEAQLEKSRLLSDRFSAERPKGSFSTLEIQRTEQGDSAMYLCASSLAQSGRAQETQYFGPGTRLLVL.

The V gene is TRBV28, the J gene TRBJ2-1; D is ambiguous. The CDR3 is made up of 15 amino acids. Trimming removed 6 bases at V and 3 bases at J, with 15 bases between. Germline V lookup: CDR1 MDHEN, CDR2 SYDVKM. CDR3 sequence reads: CASSSAGSSYNEQFF. For the CDR3, the DNA is TGTGCCAGCAGCTCCGCCGGTAGTAGCTACAATGAGCAGTTCTTC.

This clonotype was observed a single time. The gene calls are TRBV20-1 and TRBJ1-2, with 8 bases that match TRBD1. CDR1 and CDR2 (germline): DFQATT, SNEGSKA (reference sequence). The CDR3 contains 14 residues. Unmatched junction bases numbered 7, after V lost 3 bases and J lost 4 bases. The CDR3 DNA follows: TGCAGTGCTAGCGCAGGGGGCGCTGGCTATGGCTACACCTTC. Its protein is CSASAGGAGYGYTF.